What follows are 26 T cell receptor beta chains derived from one specimen sequenced in a study of spatial heterogeneity in lung cancer. The study, taken as a whole, reports: How many expanded intratumoral alpha and beta TCRs were present tracked the tumor mutation count, which was a count of nonsynonymous mutations.

Each CDR3 protein gets one entry after TCRdb re-called the 5' RACE reads with MiXCR. Of thousands of distinct CDR3 sequences in the sample, approximately 8.9% were seen once. Their target antigens are unknown. Time point denoted: sample taken at primary tumor resection. Specimen: lung tumor tissue, collected at surgery. The receptors derive from a male donor with early-stage non-small cell lung cancer.

In its sample, this clonotype ranks as medium-sized (0.01 to 0.1%). This beta chain is off target for a library built for alpha chains, so its abundance means little. The rearrangement uses TRBV12-3 or TRBV12-4 and TRBJ1-2; unclear D gene. The CDR3 runs to 13 residues. The ends were cut back, 2 bases at V and 8 bases at J, with 12 bases in the middle. This chain's CDR3 is CASSLNTGGGYTF. The DNA of the CDR3 is TGTGCCAGCAGTTTAAACACCGGCGGAGGCTACACCTTC.

This clonotype is medium-sized (0.01 to 0.1%) in the sample. This beta chain is a stray read from a library made for alpha chains; its abundance is not meaningful. The J gene is TRBJ1-1, the V gene TRBV7-9, with no clear D. In germline, CDR1 is SEHNR, CDR2 FQNEAQ (reference sequence). CDR3 length: 12 residues. The V and J ends lost 5 bases and 6 bases respectively, with 10 bases between them. Here the CDR3 DNA reads TGTGCCAGCAGCCCTGGAGGCGCTGAAGCTTTCTTT. Protein sequence: CASSPGGAEAFF.

Relative to its sample, this clonotype is medium-sized. As an off-target read in a library built for alpha chains, this beta chain has a frequency of little significance. The chain carries TRBV28 and TRBJ2-1; tentative D call: TRBD1 (5 bases). This CDR3 contains 15 residues. Germline loops: CDR1 MDHEN, CDR2 SYDVKM. V was trimmed by 5 bases and J by 7 bases, leaving 18 bases between them. CDR3 in amino acids: CASSPGQLTRNEQFF. The CDR3 region has the DNA TGTGCCAGCAGTCCCGGACAACTGACCCGAAATGAGCAGTTCTTC. Combining the CDR3 with reference TRBV28 and TRBJ2-1 gives the whole variable domain DVKVTQSSRYLVKRTGEKVFLECVQDMDHENMFWYRQDPGLGLRLIYFSYDVKMKEKGDIPEGYSVSREKKERFSLILESASTNQTSMYLCASSPGQLTRNEQFFGPGTRLTVL.

This clonotype is judged medium-sized (0.01 to 0.1%). A library prepared for alpha chains yielded this beta chain as an off-target read; its size is of little meaning. The chain links TRBV7-2 to TRBJ1-1, with 7 bases identical to TRBD1. CDR1 SGHTA and CDR2 FQGNSA come from the germline V gene. Trimming removed 4 bases from V and 4 bases from J; junction bases left unmatched: 6. This CDR3 region has 14 residues. The DNA of the CDR3 is TGTGCCAGCAGCTCTTTCGACAGGGCCACTGAAGCTTTCTTT. As protein: CASSSFDRATEAFF.

In its sample, this clonotype was seen many times. The size of this beta chain means little, since it is a stray read in a library made for alpha chains. The chain uses TRBV27 and TRBJ2-7; 12 positions match TRBD1. The V segment lost 4 bases and the J segment 5 bases; nucleotides outside the gene matches: 12. CDR1 and CDR2 (germline): MNHEY, SMNVEV (reference sequence). The CDR3 runs to 17 residues. CDR3 sequence (DNA): TGTGCCAGCAGTTGGACCCACCCGGGACAGGGGGCCCACGAGCAGTACTTC. Translation: CASSWTHPGQGAHEQYF.

This clonotype came up many times. This beta chain turned up in a library designed for alpha chains; as an off-target read, its abundance says little. The chain combines TRBV29-1 with TRBJ2-7; 10 nucleotides align to TRBD1. Germline V CDR1 and CDR2: SQVTM, ANQGSEA. The CDR3 has 15 residues. V lost 3 bases and J lost 5; bases outside the gene matches: 10. This CDR3 is CSVERTGGGRNEQYF. The CDR3 nucleotides read TGCAGCGTTGAGAGGACAGGGGGGGGCAGAAACGAGCAGTACTTC.

Judged by abundance, this clonotype is medium-sized. As an off-target read in a library built for alpha chains, this beta chain has a frequency of little significance. The V and J genes are TRBV6-2 or TRBV6-3 and TRBJ2-7; 10 nucleotides align to TRBD2. Germline V gene lookup returns CDR1 MNHEY and CDR2 SVGEGT. Trimming at V came to 9 bases and at J to 3 bases, leaving 8 bases not matched to a gene. This CDR3 has 14 amino acids. The CDR3 sequence: CASYSGRPLYEQYF. The CDR3 DNA sequence: TGTGCCAGTTATAGCGGGAGGCCCCTCTACGAGCAGTACTTC.

Turning to this clonotype: Found in a library prepared for alpha chains, this beta chain is an off-target read, and its abundance has little meaning. Here the CDR3 reads CATSKGRGVTGELFF. CDR3 coding DNA: TGTGCCACCAGCAAAGGGCGCGGGGTAACCGGGGAGCTGTTTTTT. The chain recombines TRBV15 with TRBJ2-2; D is possibly TRBD2 (6 bases). From germline, CDR1 is LNHNV and CDR2 YYDKDF (reference sequence). The ends were cut back, 4 bases at V and 5 bases at J, with 14 bases in the middle. The CDR3 is 15 residues long.

By sample share, this clonotype is medium-sized. The library was prepared for alpha chains; this beta chain is a stray read, so its frequency means little. The rearrangement links TRBV10-3 to TRBJ1-1; D is undetermined. With 3 bases removed from V and 3 bases from J, the gap between germline ends came to 8 bases. This CDR3 region has 13 residues. Germline CDR1 reads ENHRY; CDR2 reads SYGVKD. The CDR3 spells CAISDVGYTEAFF. The CDR3, as DNA: TGTGCCATCAGTGATGTAGGGTACACTGAAGCTTTCTTT.

This clonotype is termed medium-sized (0.01 to 0.1%). This beta chain is off target for a library built for alpha chains, so its abundance means little. The chain has TRBV10-3 and TRBJ1-4, with 9 bases matching TRBD1. This CDR3 has 13 amino acids. CDR1 and CDR2 from the germline V gene are ENHRY and SYGVKD. V lost 9 bases to trimming and J lost 7 bases; unmatched junction nucleotides: 6. The CDR3 region is CAISGTGTEKLFF. The DNA for the CDR3 is TGTGCCATTTCCGGGACAGGGACTGAAAAACTGTTTTTT.

This clonotype ranks as medium-sized. This beta chain represents an off-target read in a library built for alpha chains; its size is of limited meaning. The chain employs TRBV10-3 and TRBJ2-1, with 7 bases aligning to TRBD2. Trimming took 10 bases from V and 3 from J; bases not matched to a gene: 12. Germline V gives CDR1 ENHRY, CDR2 SYGVKD. The CDR3 is 15 amino acids. The CDR3 DNA reads TGTGCCACCGGGCGGGCGGGAGTGTACTACAATGAGCAGTTCTTC. Protein sequence: CATGRAGVYYNEQFF.

By proportion, this clonotype is medium-sized. Little can be read into the size of this beta chain, an off-target read in a library designed for alpha chains. This chain connects TRBV10-2 to TRBJ2-1; either TRBD1 or TRBD2 may supply D (5 bases each). Looked up from germline, CDR1 is WSHSY and CDR2 is SAAADI. CDR3 size: 14 residues. Trimming removed 8 bases from V and 5 bases from J, with 16 bases in between. The CDR3 loop reads CASAGTRVNNEQFF. Here the CDR3 DNA reads TGCGCCAGCGCCGGGACCCGCGTAAACAATGAGCAGTTCTTC.

This clonotype was observed at least ten times. The library was built for alpha chains, so this beta chain is an off-target read and its size means little. The V gene is TRBV6-1, the J gene TRBJ2-3; D uncertain. Trimming shortened V by 2 bases and J by 4 bases, and 1 base separated the two germline ends. Germline V CDR1 and CDR2: MNHNS, SASEGT. There are 11 residues in the CDR3. The DNA of the CDR3 is TGTGCCAGCAGTGAACCAGATACGCAGTATTTT. Its translation is CASSEPDTQYF.

Sample share makes this clonotype medium-sized (0.01 to 0.1%). This beta chain is a stray read from a library made for alpha chains; its abundance is not meaningful. The chain joins TRBV7-2 to TRBJ2-5; possibly TRBD1 for D (6 bases). CDR1 and CDR2 from the germline V gene are SGHTA and FQGNSA. The CDR3 extends over 13 amino acids. V lost 5 bases and J lost 5, with 12 bases in between. The CDR3 protein is CASSPGVGETQYF. The CDR3 nucleotides read TGTGCCAGCAGCCCAGGGGTTGGGGAGACCCAGTACTTC.

This clonotype has a count of ten or more. For a library built for alpha chains, this beta chain is a stray read; little rests on its size. The gene calls are TRBV5-1 and TRBJ2-5, with 15 positions matching TRBD2. This CDR3 is built from 17 residues. Germline V lookup: CDR1 SGHRS, CDR2 YFSETQ. V was pared by 4 bases and J by 5 bases, with 9 bases of the junction left unmatched. The CDR3 spells CASSGRTSGRVGETQYF. The CDR3 DNA sequence: TGCGCCAGCAGCGGCAGGACTAGCGGGAGGGTTGGGGAGACCCAGTACTTC.

This clonotype has at least ten counts. Because this beta chain is a stray read in a library intended to capture alpha chains, its abundance should not be given much weight. This chain links TRBV3-1 with TRBJ2-4; no firm D call. Trimming stripped 0 bases from V and 8 bases from J, with 5 bases between. Germline V gives CDR1 LGHDT, CDR2 YNNKEL (reference sequence). The CDR3 contains 12 residues. DNA of the CDR3: TGTGCCAGCAGCCAAGATCGGGACATTCAGTACTTC. Translated: CASSQDRDIQYF.

This clonotype came up many times. This beta chain is an off-target read within a library intended for alpha chains, so its frequency means little. The chain carries TRBV5-1 and TRBJ2-1; D is tentatively TRBD1 or TRBD2 (5 bases each). Trimming cost V 4 bases and J 0 bases, with 8 bases left between them. The CDR3 has 14 amino acids. The V gene's germline CDR1 is SGHRS and CDR2 YFSETQ. For the CDR3, the DNA is TGCGCCAGCAGCGAGGGGAACTCCTACAATGAGCAGTTCTTC. This encodes CASSEGNSYNEQFF.

This clonotype counts as medium-sized (0.01 to 0.1%). Little can be read into the size of this beta chain, an off-target read in a library designed for alpha chains. The chain has TRBV29-1 and TRBJ2-2; D ambiguous. Trimming left V 7 bases short and J 2 bases short, with 5 bases between. Germline assignment: CDR1 SQVTM and CDR2 ANQGSEA. CDR3 length equals 11 residues. The CDR3 DNA reads as TGCAGCGGCCTAAACACCGGGGAGCTGTTTTTT. This translates into CSGLNTGELFF.

This clonotype occurred a few times. As an off-target read in a library built for alpha chains, this beta chain has a frequency of little significance. The chain combines TRBV7-2 with TRBJ2-5; TRBD2 is a possible D gene (5 bases). The V gene's germline CDR1 is SGHTA and CDR2 FQGNSA. V lost 4 bases and J 4 bases, leaving 10 bases between the germline ends. The CDR3 is 13 residues long. CDR3 loop: CASSYGEGETQYF. Here the CDR3 DNA reads TGTGCCAGCAGCTACGGGGAAGGAGAGACCCAGTACTTC.

By share, this clonotype counts as medium-sized. A library made for alpha chains picked up this beta chain off target, so its size means little. The chain carries TRBV3-1 and TRBJ2-5, with 10 bases fitting TRBD2. V lost 5 bases and J lost 9; bases outside the gene matches: 9. Germline-derived CDR1 and CDR2 are LGHDT and YNNKEL (reference sequence). This CDR3 spans 14 amino acids. The CDR3 spells CASSTGTSVRSQYF. The CDR3 DNA sequence: TGTGCCAGCAGCACCGGGACTAGCGTTAGGTCCCAGTACTTC.

Within the sample, this clonotype is medium-sized. Since the library was made to target alpha chains, this beta chain is a stray read and its abundance is not meaningful. The chain employs TRBV2 and TRBJ1-5, with a weak D call TRBD1 (6 bases). The CDR3 loop spans 15 amino acids. Looked up from germline, CDR1 is SNHLY and CDR2 is FYNNEI. With 10 bases removed from V and 0 bases from J, the gap between germline ends came to 16 bases. The CDR3: CATSKDRDSNQPQHF. CDR3 in DNA: TGTGCCACCTCCAAGGACAGAGATAGCAATCAGCCCCAGCATTTT.

This clonotype was seen many times. This beta chain slipped into a library made for alpha chains as a stray read, so its size is not meaningful. This chain connects TRBV19 to TRBJ2-7; D possibly matches TRBD1 or TRBD2 (6 bases each). Germline loops: CDR1 LNHDA, CDR2 SQIVND (reference sequence). CDR3 size: 17 residues. V lost 1 base to trimming and J lost 7 bases, with 23 bases between them. The CDR3 sequence is CASSIGGPGGGAGEQYF. CDR3 nucleotides: TGTGCCAGTAGTATAGGGGGGCCAGGCGGCGGGGCCGGTGAGCAGTACTTC.

This clonotype occurred many times. As an off-target read in a library built for alpha chains, this beta chain has a frequency of little significance. CDR3 bases: TGCAGTGCTACCCCCGTTTCAGCCTACTCCTACGAGCAGTACTTC. As protein: CSATPVSAYSYEQYF. The chain employs TRBV20-1 and TRBJ2-7; D remains ambiguous. The V end was cut by 4 bases, the J end by 0 bases, with 16 bases between. CDR3 size: 15 residues. Germline CDR1 reads DFQATT; CDR2 reads SNEGSKA (reference sequence).

By share of the sample, this clonotype is medium-sized. This beta chain is an off-target read within a library intended for alpha chains, so its frequency means little. The chain joins TRBV2 to TRBJ2-7, with D possibly matching TRBD2 (6 bases). The V end lost 1 base, the J end lost 2 bases, and 12 bases lay between the germline ends. The CDR3 is made up of 15 amino acids. CDR1 and CDR2 from the germline V gene are SNHLY and FYNNEI. CDR3 region: CASSEVRGGTYEQYF. DNA for the CDR3: TGTGCCAGCAGTGAAGTAAGGGGAGGAACCTACGAGCAGTACTTC. Together with reference TRBV2 and TRBJ2-7, the CDR3 gives the full variable domain: EPEVTQTPSHQVTQMGQEVILRCVPISNHLYFYWYRQILGQKVEFLVSFYNNEISEKSEIFDDQFSVERPDGSNFTLKIRSTKLEDSAMYFCASSEVRGGTYEQYFGPGTRLTVT.

This clonotype was observed many times. Little can be read into the size of this beta chain, an off-target read in a library designed for alpha chains. The chain employs TRBV27 and TRBJ2-2; no firm D call. Trimming took 9 bases from V and 5 from J, leaving 4 bases between them. Germline V gene lookup returns CDR1 MNHEY and CDR2 SMNVEV (reference sequence). The length of the CDR3 is 10 residues. This CDR3 is CARGTGELFF. The DNA of the CDR3 is TGTGCCAGGGGGACCGGGGAGCTGTTTTTT.

By proportion, this clonotype is large. As an off-target read in a library built for alpha chains, this beta chain has a frequency of little significance. The chain uses TRBV6-4 and TRBJ2-2; D may be TRBD1 (6 bases). Germline V gene sequence: CDR1 MRHNA, CDR2 SNTAGT. V dropped 8 bases and J dropped 4 bases, with 14 bases sitting between them. CDR3 size: 14 residues. Here the CDR3 reads CASSRGSSTGELFF. CDR3 coding DNA: TGTGCCAGCTCGAGGGGGTCGAGCACCGGGGAGCTGTTTTTT.